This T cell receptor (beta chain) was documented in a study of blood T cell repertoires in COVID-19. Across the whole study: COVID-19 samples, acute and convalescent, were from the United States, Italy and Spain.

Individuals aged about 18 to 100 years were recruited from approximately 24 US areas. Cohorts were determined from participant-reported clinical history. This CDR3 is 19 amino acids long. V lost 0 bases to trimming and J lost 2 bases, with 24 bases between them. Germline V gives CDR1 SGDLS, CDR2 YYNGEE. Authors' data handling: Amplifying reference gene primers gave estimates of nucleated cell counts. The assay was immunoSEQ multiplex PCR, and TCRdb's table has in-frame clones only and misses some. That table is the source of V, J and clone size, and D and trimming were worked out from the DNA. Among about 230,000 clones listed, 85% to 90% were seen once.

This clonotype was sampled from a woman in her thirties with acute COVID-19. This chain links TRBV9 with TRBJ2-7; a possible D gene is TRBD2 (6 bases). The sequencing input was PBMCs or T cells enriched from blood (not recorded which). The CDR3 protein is CASSVGIRTSRDGAYEQYF. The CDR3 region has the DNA TGTGCCAGCAGCGTAGGAATTAGGACTTCGCGGGACGGAGCCTACGAGCAGTACTTC.